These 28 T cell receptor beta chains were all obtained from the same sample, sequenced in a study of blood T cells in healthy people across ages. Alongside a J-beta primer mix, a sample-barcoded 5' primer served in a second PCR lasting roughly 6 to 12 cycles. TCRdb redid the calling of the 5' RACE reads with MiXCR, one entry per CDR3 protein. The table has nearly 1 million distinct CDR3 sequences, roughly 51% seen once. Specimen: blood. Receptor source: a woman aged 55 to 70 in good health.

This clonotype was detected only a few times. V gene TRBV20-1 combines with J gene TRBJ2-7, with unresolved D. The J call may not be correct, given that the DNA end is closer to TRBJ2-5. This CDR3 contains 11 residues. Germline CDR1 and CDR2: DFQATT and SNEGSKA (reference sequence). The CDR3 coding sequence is TGCAGTGCGCTCCCCTCCGAGACCCAGTACTTC. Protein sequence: CSALPSETQYF.

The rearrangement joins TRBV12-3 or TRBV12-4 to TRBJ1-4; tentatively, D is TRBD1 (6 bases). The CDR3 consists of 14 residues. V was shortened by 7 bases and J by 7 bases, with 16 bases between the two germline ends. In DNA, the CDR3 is TGTGCCAGCACCATCTACAGGGAACGTGAAAAACTGTTTTTT. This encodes CASTIYREREKLFF.

Here the CDR3 reads CASSPNLRAGDNEQYF. CDR3 nucleotides: TGTGCCAGCTCACCTAACCTGAGGGCGGGAGACAATGAGCAGTACTTC. J is TRBJ2-5 and V is TRBV18; TRBD2 agrees at 7 bases. The germline CDR1 and CDR2 sequences are KGHSH and LQKENI. This CDR3 region has 16 residues. Trimming at V came to 3 bases and at J to 11 bases, leaving 18 bases not matched to a gene.

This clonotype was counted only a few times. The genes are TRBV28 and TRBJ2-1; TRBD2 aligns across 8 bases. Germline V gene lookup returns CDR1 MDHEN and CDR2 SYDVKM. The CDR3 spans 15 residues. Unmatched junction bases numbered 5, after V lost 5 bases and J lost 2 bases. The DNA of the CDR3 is TGTGCCAGCAGTCCGCCGGGAGGGCCCTACAATGAGCAGTTCTTC. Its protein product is CASSPPGGPYNEQFF.

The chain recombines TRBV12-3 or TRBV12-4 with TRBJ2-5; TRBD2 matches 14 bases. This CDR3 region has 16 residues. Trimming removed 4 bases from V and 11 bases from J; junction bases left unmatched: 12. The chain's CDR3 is CASSSAGLAGAYEQYF. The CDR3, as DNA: TGTGCCAGCAGTTCAGCGGGACTAGCGGGAGCCTATGAGCAGTACTTC.

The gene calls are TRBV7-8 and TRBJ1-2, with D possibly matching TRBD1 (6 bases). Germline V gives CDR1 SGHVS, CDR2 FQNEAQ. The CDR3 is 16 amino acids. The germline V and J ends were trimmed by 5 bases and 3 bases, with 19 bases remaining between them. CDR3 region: CASSPSLGRTDYGYTF. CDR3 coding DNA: TGTGCCAGCAGCCCATCGCTTGGCAGGACAGACTATGGCTACACCTTC.

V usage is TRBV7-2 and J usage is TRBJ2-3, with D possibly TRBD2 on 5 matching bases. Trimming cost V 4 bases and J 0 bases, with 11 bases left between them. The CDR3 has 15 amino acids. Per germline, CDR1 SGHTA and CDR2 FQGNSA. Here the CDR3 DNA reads TGTGCCAGCAGCTCTTGGAGGACTAGCACAGATACGCAGTATTTT. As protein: CASSSWRTSTDTQYF.

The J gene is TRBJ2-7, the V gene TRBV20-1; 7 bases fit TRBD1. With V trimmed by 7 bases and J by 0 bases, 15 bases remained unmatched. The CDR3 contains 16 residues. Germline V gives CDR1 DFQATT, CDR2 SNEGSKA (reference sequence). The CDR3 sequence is CSVSGTESRFSYEQYF. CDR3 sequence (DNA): TGCAGTGTTTCCGGGACAGAATCCCGGTTCTCCTACGAGCAGTACTTC.

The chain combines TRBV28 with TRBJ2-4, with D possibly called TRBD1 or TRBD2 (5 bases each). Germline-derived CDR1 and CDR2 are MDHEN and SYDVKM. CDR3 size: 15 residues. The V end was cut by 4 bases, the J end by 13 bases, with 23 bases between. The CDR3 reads CASSYGTLRALEQYF. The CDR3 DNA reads TGTGCCAGCAGTTATGGGACCCTAAGGGCCCTTGAGCAGTACTTC.

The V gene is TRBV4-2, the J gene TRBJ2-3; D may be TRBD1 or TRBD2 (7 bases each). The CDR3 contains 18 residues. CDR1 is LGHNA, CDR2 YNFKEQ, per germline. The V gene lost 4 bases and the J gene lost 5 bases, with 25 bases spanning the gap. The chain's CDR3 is CASSPLSGGRALGDTQYF. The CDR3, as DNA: TGTGCCAGCAGCCCTCTCTCAGGGGGGAGGGCCTTGGGAGATACGCAGTATTTT.

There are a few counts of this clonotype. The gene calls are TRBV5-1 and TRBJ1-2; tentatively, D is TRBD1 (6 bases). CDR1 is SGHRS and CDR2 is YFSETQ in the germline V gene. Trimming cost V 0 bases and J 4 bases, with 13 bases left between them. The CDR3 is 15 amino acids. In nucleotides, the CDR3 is TGCGCCAGCAGCTTGGCGGGGGACATAGGCTATGGCTACACCTTC. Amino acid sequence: CASSLAGDIGYGYTF.

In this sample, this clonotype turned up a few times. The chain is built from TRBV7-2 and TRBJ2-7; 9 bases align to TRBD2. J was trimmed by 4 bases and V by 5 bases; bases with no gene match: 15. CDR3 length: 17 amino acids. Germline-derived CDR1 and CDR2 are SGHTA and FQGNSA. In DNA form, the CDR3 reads TGTGCCAGCAGCACTATTTCCATGGCGGGAGGGCTTTACGAGCAGTACTTC. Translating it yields CASSTISMAGGLYEQYF.

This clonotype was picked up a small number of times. CDR3 sequence: CASRRGPATNEKLFF. CDR3 nucleotide sequence: TGTGCCAGCAGGAGGGGACCCGCGACTAATGAAAAACTGTTTTTT. This rearrangement joins TRBV4-2 to TRBJ1-4; tentative D call: TRBD1 (5 bases). Trimming cost V 6 bases and J 2 bases, with 13 bases left between them. Germline lookup yields CDR1 LGHNA and CDR2 YNFKEQ. The length of the CDR3 is 15 residues.

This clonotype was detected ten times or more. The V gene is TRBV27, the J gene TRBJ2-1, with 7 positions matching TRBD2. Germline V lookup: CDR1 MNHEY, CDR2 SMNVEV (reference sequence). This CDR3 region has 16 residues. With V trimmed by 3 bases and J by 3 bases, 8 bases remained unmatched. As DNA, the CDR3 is TGTGCCAGCAGTTTGGGGCGGCTAGCGGTCTACAATGAGCAGTTCTTC. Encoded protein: CASSLGRLAVYNEQFF.

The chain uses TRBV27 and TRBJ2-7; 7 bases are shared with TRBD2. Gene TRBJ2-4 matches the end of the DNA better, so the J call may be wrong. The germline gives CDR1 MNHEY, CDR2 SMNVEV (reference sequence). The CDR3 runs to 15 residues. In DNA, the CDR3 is TGTGCCACCCAAACTTTGGGCAGGGAGGGAAACATTCAGTACTTC. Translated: CATQTLGREGNIQYF.

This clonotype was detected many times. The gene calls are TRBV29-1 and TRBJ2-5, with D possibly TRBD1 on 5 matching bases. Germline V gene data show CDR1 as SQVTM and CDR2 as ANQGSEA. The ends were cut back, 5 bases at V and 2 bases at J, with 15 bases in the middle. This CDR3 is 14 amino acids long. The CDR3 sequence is CSVTSWTRQETQYF. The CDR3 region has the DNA TGCAGCGTTACGTCTTGGACACGACAAGAGACCCAGTACTTC.

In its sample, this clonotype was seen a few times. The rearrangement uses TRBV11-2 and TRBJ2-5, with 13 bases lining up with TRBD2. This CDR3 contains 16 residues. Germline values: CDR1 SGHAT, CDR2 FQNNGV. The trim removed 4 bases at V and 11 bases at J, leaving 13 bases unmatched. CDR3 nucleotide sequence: TGTGCCAGCAGCTATAGACTAGCGGGAGGACCCGGGGAGCAGTACTTC. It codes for CASSYRLAGGPGEQYF.

In nucleotides, the CDR3 is TGTGCCAGCAGAGGGTACGGCTATGGCTACACCTTC. This gives the protein CASRGYGYGYTF. The genes are TRBV2 and TRBJ1-2; D not resolved. With 6 bases removed from V and 4 bases from J, the gap between germline ends came to 9 bases. The CDR3 extends over 12 amino acids. Germline V gives CDR1 SNHLY, CDR2 FYNNEI.

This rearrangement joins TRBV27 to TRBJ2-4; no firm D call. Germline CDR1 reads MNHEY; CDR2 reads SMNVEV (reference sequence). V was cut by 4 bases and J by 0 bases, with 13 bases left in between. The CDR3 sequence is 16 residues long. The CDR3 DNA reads TGTGCCAGCAGTTGGTGGTTCGACTTAGCCAAAAACATTCAGTACTTC. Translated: CASSWWFDLAKNIQYF.

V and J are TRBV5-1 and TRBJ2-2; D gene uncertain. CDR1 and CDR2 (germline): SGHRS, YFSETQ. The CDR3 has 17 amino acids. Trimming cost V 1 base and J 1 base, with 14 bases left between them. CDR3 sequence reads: CASSLRGRRVNTGELFF. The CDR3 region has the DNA TGCGCCAGCAGCTTGAGAGGACGAAGGGTGAACACCGGGGAGCTGTTTTTT.

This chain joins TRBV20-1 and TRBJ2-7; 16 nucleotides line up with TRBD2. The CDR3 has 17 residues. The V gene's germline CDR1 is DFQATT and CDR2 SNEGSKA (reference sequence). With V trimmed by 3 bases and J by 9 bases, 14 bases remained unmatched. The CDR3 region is CSASDPGLAGGRGRQYF. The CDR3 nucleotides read TGCAGTGCTAGCGACCCGGGACTAGCGGGAGGGCGGGGGAGGCAGTACTTC.

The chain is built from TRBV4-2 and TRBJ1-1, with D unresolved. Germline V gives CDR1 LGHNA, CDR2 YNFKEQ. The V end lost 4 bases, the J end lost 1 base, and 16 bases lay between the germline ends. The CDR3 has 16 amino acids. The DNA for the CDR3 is TGTGCCAGCAGCCCATCGGTGGAGCGTAGGAACACTGAAGCTTTCTTT. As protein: CASSPSVERRNTEAFF.

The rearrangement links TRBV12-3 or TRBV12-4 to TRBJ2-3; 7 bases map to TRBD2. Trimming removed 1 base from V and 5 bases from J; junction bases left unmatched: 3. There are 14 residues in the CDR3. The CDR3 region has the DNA TGTGCCAGCAGTTTAGTCGGGGAGGGAGATACGCAGTATTTT. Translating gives CASSLVGEGDTQYF.

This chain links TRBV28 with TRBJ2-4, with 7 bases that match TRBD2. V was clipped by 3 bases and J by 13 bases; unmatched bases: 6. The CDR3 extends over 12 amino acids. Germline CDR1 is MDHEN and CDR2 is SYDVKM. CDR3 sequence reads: CASSLTSTKQYF. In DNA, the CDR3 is TGTGCCAGCAGTTTGACTAGCACCAAGCAGTACTTC.

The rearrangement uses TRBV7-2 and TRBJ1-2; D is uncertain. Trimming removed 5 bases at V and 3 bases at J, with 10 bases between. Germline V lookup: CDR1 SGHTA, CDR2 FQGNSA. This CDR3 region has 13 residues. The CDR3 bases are TGTGCCAGCAGCCATTTCCCTGACTATGGCTACACCTTC. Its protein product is CASSHFPDYGYTF.

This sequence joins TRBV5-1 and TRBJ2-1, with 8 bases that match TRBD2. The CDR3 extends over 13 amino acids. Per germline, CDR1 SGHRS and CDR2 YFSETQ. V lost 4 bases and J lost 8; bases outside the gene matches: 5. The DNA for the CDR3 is TGCGCCAGCAGCCGTAGCGGGAATGATGAGCAGTTCTTC. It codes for CASSRSGNDEQFF.

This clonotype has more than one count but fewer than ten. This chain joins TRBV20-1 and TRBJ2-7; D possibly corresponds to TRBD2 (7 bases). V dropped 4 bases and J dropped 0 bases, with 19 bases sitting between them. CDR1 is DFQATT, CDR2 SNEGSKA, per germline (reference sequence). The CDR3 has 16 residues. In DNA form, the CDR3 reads TGCAGTGCTATGGGGGGGCTAGCGGATTACTCCTACGAGCAGTACTTC. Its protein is CSAMGGLADYSYEQYF.

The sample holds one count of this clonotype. The CDR3 nucleotides read TGTGCCAGCAGTCCAAGGAGAGCGGGACAGAGCACAGATACGCAGTATTTT. Translation: CASSPRRAGQSTDTQYF. This sequence joins TRBV28 and TRBJ2-3; D is tentatively TRBD1 or TRBD2 (7 bases each). V was clipped by 5 bases and J by 0 bases, with 18 bases between them. The germline gives CDR1 MDHEN, CDR2 SYDVKM. The length of the CDR3 is 17 residues. Variable domain in full (rest from reference TRBV28 and TRBJ2-3): DVKVTQSSRYLVKRTGEKVFLECVQDMDHENMFWYRQDPGLGLRLIYFSYDVKMKEKGDIPEGYSVSREKKERFSLILESASTNQTSMYLCASSPRRAGQSTDTQYFGPGTRLTVL.